This TCR beta chain was recorded in a study of neoadjuvant anti-PD-1 for oral cavity cancer. As for the study in general: Nivolumab at 3 mg/kg was mostly given biweekly, three to four doses, pre-surgery.

Time point defined: after neoadjuvant nivolumab, at surgical resection. The protocol was immunoSEQ multiplex PCR, while the TCRdb copy is restricted to in-frame clones and leaves out a portion. Found here are around 25,000 clones, 25% to 35% of them singletons; the top ten hold 16%. The ends were cut back, 1 base at V and 5 bases at J, with 9 bases in the middle. Germline V gene data show CDR1 as SGHRS and CDR2 as YFSETQ. This CDR3 is built from 13 residues. The genes are TRBV5-1 and TRBJ2-5, with D perhaps matching TRBD1 or TRBD2 (6 bases each). This clonotype originated in a person between 40 and 85 years old with oral cavity squamous cell carcinoma. The sample was tumor tissue, taken after nivolumab (anti-PD-1) treatment. The CDR3 loop is CASSLRGDETQYF. Written as DNA, the CDR3 is TGCGCCAGCAGCTTGAGGGGGGATGAGACCCAGTACTTC.